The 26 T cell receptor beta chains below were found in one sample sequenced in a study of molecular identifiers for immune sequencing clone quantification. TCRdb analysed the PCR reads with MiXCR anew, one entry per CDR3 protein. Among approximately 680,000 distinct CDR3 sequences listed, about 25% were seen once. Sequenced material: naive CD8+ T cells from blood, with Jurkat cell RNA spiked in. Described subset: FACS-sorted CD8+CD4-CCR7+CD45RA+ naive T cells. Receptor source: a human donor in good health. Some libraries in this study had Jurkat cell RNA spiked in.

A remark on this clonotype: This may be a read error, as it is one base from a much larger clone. The CDR3 bases are TGTGCCACCAGCAGAGTTCGCGCCTTCGCAGATACGCAGTATTTT. It specifies CATSRVRAFADTQYF. J is TRBJ2-3 and V is TRBV15; D call uncertain. The germline V and J ends were trimmed by 1 base and 4 bases, with 12 bases remaining between them. CDR1 is LNHNV, CDR2 YYDKDF, per germline (reference sequence). The CDR3 extends over 15 amino acids.

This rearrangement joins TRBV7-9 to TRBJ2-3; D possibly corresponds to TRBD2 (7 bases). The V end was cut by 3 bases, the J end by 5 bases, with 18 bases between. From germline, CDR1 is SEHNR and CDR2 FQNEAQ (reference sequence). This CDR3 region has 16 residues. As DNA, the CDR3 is TGTGCCAGCAGCTTCCCTCAGTGGGGGGGCCAAGATACGCAGTATTTT. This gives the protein CASSFPQWGGQDTQYF.

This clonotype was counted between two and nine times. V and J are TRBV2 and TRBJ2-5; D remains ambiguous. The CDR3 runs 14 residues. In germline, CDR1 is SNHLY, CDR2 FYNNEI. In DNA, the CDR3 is TGTGCTCAAGCAGTGATCAGGAGCCAAGAGACCCAGTACTTC. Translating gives CAQAVIRSQETQYF.

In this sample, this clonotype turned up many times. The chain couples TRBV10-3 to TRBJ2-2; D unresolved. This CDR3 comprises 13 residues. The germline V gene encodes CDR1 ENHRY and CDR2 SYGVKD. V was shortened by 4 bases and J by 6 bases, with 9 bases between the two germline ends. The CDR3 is CAISVLRPGELFF. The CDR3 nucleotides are TGTGCCATCAGTGTCCTCCGACCCGGGGAGCTGTTTTTT.

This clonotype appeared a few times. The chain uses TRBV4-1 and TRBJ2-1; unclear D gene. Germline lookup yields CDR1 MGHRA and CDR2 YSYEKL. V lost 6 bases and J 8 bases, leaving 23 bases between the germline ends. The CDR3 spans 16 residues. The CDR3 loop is CASSSPNKLLGDEQFF. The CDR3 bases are TGCGCCAGCAGTTCACCGAACAAATTATTGGGCGATGAGCAGTTCTTC.

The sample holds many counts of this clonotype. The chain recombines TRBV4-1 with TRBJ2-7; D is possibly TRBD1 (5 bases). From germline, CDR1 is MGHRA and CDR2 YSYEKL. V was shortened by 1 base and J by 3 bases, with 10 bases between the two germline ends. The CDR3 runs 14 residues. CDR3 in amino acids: CASSQVSQGYEQYF. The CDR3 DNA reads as TGCGCCAGCAGCCAAGTTTCCCAGGGCTACGAGCAGTACTTC.

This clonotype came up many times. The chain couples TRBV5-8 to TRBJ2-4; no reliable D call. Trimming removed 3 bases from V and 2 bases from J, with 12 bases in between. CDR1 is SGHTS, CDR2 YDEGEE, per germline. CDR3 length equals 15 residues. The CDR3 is CASSYTRPTKNIQYF. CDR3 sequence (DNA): TGTGCCAGCAGCTATACTCGGCCGACCAAAAACATTCAGTACTTC.

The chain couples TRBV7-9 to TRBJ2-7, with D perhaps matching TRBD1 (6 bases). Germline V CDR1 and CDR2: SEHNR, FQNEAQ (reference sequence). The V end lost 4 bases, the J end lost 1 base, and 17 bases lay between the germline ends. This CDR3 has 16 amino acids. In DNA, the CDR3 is TGTGCCAGCAGCTCCAATCGGGACACTCCTTCCTACGAGCAGTACTTC. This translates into CASSSNRDTPSYEQYF.

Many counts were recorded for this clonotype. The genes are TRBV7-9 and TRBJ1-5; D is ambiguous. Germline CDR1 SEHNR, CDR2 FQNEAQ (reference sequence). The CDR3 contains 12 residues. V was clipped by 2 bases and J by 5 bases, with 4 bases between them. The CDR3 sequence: CASSLYDQPQHF. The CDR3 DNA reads TGTGCCAGCAGCTTATATGATCAGCCCCAGCATTTT.

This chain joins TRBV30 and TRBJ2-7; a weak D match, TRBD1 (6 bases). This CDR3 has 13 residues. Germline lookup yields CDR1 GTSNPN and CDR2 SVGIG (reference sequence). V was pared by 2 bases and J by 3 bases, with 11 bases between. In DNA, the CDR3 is TGTGCCTGGAGTACAGGGTTTGGCTACGAGCAGTACTTC. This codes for CAWSTGFGYEQYF.

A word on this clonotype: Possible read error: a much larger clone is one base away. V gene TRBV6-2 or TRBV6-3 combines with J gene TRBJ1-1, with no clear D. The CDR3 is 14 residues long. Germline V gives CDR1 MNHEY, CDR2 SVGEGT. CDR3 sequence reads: CASSPWLGNTEASF. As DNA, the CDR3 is TGTGCCAGCAGTCCCTGGCTGGGGAACACTGAAGCTTCCTTT.

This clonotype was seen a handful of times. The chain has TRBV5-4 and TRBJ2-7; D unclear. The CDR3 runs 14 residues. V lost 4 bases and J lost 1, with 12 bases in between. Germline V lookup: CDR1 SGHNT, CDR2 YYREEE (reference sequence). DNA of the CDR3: TGTGCCAGCAGCGTGTCCCCATGGTCCTACGAGCAGTACTTC. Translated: CASSVSPWSYEQYF.

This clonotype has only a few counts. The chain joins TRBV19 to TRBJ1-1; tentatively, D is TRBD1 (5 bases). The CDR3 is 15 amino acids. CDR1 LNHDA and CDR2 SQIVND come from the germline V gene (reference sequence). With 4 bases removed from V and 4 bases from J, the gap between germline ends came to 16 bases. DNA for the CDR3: TGTGCCAGTAGTACCCTGGCAGGGTCAGGCACTGAAGCTTTCTTT. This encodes CASSTLAGSGTEAFF. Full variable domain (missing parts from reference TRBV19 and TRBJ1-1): DGGITQSPKYLFRKEGQNVTLSCEQNLNHDAMYWYRQDPGQGLRLIYYSQIVNDFQKGDIAEGYSVSREKKESFPLTVTSAQKNPTAFYLCASSTLAGSGTEAFFGQGTRLTVV.

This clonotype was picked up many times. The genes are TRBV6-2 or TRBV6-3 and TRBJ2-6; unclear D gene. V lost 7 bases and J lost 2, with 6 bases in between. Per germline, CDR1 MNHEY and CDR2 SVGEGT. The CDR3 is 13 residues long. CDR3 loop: CASMETGANVLTF. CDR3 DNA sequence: TGTGCCAGCATGGAGACTGGGGCCAACGTCCTGACTTTC.

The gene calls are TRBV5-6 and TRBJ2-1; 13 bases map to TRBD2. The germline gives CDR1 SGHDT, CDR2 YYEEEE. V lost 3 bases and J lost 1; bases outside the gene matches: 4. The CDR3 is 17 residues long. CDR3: CASSSGLAGVSYNEQFF. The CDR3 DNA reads TGTGCCAGCAGCTCCGGACTAGCGGGAGTATCCTACAATGAGCAGTTCTTC.

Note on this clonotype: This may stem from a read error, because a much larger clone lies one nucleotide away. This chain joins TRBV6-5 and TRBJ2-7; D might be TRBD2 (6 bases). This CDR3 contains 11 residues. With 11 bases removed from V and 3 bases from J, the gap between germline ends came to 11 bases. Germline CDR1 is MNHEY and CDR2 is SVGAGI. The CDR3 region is CACGENYEQYF. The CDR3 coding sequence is TGTGCCTGCGGGGAGAACTACGAGCAGTACTTC.

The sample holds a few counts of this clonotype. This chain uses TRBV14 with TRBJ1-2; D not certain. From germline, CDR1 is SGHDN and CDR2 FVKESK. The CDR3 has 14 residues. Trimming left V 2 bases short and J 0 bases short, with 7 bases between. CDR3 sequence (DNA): TGTGCCAGCAGCCAACGCGCGTCTAACTATGGCTACACCTTC. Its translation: CASSQRASNYGYTF.

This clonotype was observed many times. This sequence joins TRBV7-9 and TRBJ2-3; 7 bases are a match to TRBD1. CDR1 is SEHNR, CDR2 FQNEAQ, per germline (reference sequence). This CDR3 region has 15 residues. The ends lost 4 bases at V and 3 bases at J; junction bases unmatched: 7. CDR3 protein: CASSSTGWRTDTQYF. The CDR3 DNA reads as TGTGCCAGCAGCTCGACAGGGTGGAGAACAGATACGCAGTATTTT. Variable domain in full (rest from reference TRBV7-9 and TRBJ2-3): DTGVSQNPRHKITKRGQNVTFRCDPISEHNRLYWYRQTLGQGPEFLTYFQNEAQLEKSRLLSDRFSAERPKGSFSTLEIQRTEQGDSAMYLCASSSTGWRTDTQYFGPGTRLTVL.

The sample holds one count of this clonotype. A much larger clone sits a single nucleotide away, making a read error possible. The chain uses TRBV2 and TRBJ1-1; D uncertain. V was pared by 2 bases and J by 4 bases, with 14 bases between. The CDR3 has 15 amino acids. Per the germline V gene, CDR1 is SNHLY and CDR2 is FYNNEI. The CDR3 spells CASSELYGVSTEAFF. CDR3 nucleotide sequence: TGTGCCAGCAGTGAATTGTATGGGGTTAGCACTGAAGCTTTCTTT.

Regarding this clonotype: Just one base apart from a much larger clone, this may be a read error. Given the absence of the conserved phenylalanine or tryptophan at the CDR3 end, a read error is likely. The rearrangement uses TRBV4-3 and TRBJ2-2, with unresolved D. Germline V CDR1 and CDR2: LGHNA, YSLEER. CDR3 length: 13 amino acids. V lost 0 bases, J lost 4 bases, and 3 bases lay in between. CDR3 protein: CASSQDPTGELFL. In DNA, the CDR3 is TGCGCCAGCAGCCAAGATCCCACCGGGGAGCTGTTTTTA.

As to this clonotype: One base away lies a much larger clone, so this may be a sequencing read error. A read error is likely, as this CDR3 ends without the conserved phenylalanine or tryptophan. Written as DNA, the CDR3 is TGTGCCAGCAGCCCGAAGTCGGGGATGTATTCTTTCGCAACTAATGAAAAACTGTTTCTT. Translated: CASSPKSGMYSFATNEKLFL. The chain links TRBV5-4 to TRBJ1-4; D unclear. Looked up from germline, CDR1 is SGHNT and CDR2 is YYREEE (reference sequence). The CDR3 covers 20 residues. Trimming shortened V by 4 bases and J by 0 bases, and 25 bases separated the two germline ends.

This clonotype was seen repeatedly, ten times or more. The CDR3 loop reads CSARDREAVTEAFF. CDR3 DNA sequence: TGCAGTGCTAGGGACAGGGAGGCGGTCACTGAAGCTTTCTTT. V usage is TRBV20-1 and J usage is TRBJ1-1, with 8 bases lining up with TRBD1. The CDR3 is 14 amino acids. J was trimmed by 4 bases and V by 3 bases; bases with no gene match: 7. The germline gives CDR1 DFQATT, CDR2 SNEGSKA (reference sequence).

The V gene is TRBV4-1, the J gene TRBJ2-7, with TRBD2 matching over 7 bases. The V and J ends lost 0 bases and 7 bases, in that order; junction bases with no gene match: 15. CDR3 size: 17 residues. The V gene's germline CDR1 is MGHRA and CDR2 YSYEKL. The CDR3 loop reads CASSQEHTRASGFEQYF. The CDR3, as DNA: TGCGCCAGCAGCCAAGAACATACTAGGGCTAGCGGATTTGAGCAGTACTTC.

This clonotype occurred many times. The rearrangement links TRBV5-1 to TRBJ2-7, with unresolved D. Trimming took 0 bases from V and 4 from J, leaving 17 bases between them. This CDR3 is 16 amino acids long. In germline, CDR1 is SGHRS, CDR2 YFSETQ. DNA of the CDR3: TGCGCCAGCAGCTTGGAGGTAGCCGCTGCTCTTTACGAGCAGTACTTC. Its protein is CASSLEVAAALYEQYF.

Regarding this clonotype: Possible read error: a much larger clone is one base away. CDR3: CASSPGASDLTDTQYF. CDR3 nucleotides: TGTGCCAGCAGCCCCGGGGCTAGCGACCTCACAGATACGCAGTATTTT. The rearrangement joins TRBV12-3 or TRBV12-4 to TRBJ2-3, with a tentative D call TRBD2 (6 bases). The V end was cut by 6 bases, the J end by 2 bases, with 18 bases between. This CDR3 contains 16 residues.

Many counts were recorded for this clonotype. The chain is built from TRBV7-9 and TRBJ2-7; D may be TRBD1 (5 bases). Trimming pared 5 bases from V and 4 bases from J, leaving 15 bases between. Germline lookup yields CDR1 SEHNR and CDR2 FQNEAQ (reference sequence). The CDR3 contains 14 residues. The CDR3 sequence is CASSQSGYQYEQYF. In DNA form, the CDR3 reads TGTGCCAGCAGCCAATCAGGGTATCAGTACGAGCAGTACTTC.